The T cell receptor (beta chain) described here comes from a study of identical twins listed by TCRdb under 2016. Study-level background: TCR alpha and beta repertoires from monozygotic twins, unrelated adults of various ages and cord blood were deep-sequenced to test whether fetal clonotypes persist. Replicate twin experiments were performed at different times using different library preparation protocols to rule out contamination. The investigation overall reported the following: Compared with coincidental sharing between unrelated individuals, out-of-frame TCR alpha sequences shared between twins had an excess of sequences with low generation probability. Because the same donors could not be followed over many years, the conclusions depended on cross-sectional statistical analysis. Zero-insertion analyses could be partly confounded by invariant T cells such as MAIT and iNKT, though diverse VJ usage argued against such confounding for most clonotypes. Out-of-frame TCR alpha sharing in monozygotic twins was systematically underestimated by recombination models, whereas sharing between unrelated individuals was in agreement with the recombination models. Abundant cord blood beta clonotypes had fewer insertions, young adult naive repertoires showed a similar but weaker trend, and memory repertoires showed no such trend. Excess twin sharing in beta out-of-frame sequences was weaker because fewer shared sequences lowered the signal-to-noise ratio.

The library relied on 5' RACE. Sequencing used an Illumina HiSeq 2000. Template switching introduced a universal primer binding site; the final cDNA contained a unique molecular identifier, enabling accurate counting of TCR cDNA molecules. Specific primers in the conserved constant-segment region were used to synthesize first-strand cDNA for TCR alpha and beta chains. Each cDNA library was double barcoded, with a SMART-Mk sample barcode plus Illumina barcodes, to control for contamination. TruSeq adapter sequences, together with Illumina sample barcodes, were added in two successive PCR steps. The TCR alpha and beta cDNA libraries were sequenced on the Illumina HiSeq platform using custom primers. Concerning the study's data processing: MiGEC was used to process raw reads and extract unique molecular identifiers, and MiXCR was used to find CDR3 positions. Recombination models were inferred per individual with the repgenHMM and IGoR tools using an EM algorithm. The analysis of shared clonotypes was done with the tcR package in R, with sharing normalized by the product of cloneset sizes. To study raw recombination free of thymic and clonal selection effects, out-of-frame nonproductive sequences were analyzed. TCRdb handled the public reads itself, with Q25 trimming in fastp and clone calling in MiXCR, and kept productive beta chains. Every distinct CDR3 protein forms one entry, paired with its most common genes and DNA. TCRdb, not the authors, supplied the V and J calls. The table for this sample lists approximately 620,000 distinct CDR3 sequences; over 8.5% of them were counted only once. Of the sample, approximately 0.94% falls within the top ten clones.

Every donor was a healthy Caucasian. Three pairs of female monozygotic twins, all aged about 18 to 30 years, made up the twin cohort. The RNA used for TCR libraries was isolated from peripheral blood mononuclear cells. From the cysteine through the phenylalanine, the CDR3 covers 14 amino acids. The kept DNA is CDR3 alone, 42 bases in frame from the first base. V loses 5 bases, J loses 2 bases, and the germline ends lie 11 bases apart. In the germline V gene, CDR1 corresponds to SGHTA and CDR2 to FQGNSA. There are a few counts of this clonotype. Its specific antigen is unknown. Nothing much larger sits one base from this clone, and base qualities are not available. The data were also submitted as part of a second study, on yellow fever vaccine responses in identical twins. In that second paper, the authors write: The T cell response to vaccination in identical twins was reported by the authors to appear partly convergent and partly personalized. The study precisely tracked vaccine-responding T cell clones in identical twins.

This chain is built from TRBV7-2 and TRBJ2-3; the D gene cannot be resolved reliably. This TCR came from a woman under 30 in good health. Sequenced sample: PBMCs. CDR3 loop: CASSPHPHTDTQYF. Read as DNA, the sequence is TGTGCCAGCAGCCCCCACCCCCACACAGATACGCAGTATTTT.